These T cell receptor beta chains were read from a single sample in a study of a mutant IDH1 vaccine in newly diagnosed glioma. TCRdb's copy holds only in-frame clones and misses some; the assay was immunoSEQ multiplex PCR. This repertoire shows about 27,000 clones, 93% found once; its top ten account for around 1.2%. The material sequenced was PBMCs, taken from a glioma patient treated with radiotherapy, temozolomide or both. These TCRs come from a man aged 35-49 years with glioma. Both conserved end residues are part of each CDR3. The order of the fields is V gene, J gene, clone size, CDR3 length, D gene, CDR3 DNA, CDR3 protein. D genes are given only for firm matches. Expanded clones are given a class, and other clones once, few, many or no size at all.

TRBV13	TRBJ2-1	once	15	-	TGTGCCAGCAGCCGCGTGGGGACGCGGTACAATGAGCAGTTCTTC	CASSRVGTRYNEQFF
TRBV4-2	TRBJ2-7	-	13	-	TGTGCCAGCAGCCAAGGACTAGGGTACGAGCAGTACTTC	CASSQGLGYEQYF
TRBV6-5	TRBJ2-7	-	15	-	TGTGCCAGCAGAACGGACTACTTACTTTCCCACGAGCAGTACTTC	CASRTDYLLSHEQYF
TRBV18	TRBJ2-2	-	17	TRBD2	TGTGCCAGCTCACCCTTACCCGGGGGACTAAACACCGGGGAGCTGTTTTTT	CASSPLPGGLNTGELFF
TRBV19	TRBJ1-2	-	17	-	TGTGCCAGTAGCGAAGGACGGGGTCGAGGGTGGAACTATGGCTACACCTTC	CASSEGRGRGWNYGYTF
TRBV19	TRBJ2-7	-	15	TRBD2	TGTGCCAGTAGTCAATCCCTAGCGGGGTTTTACGAGCAGTACTTC	CASSQSLAGFYEQYF
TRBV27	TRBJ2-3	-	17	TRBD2	TGTGCCAGCAGTTTCTCCTTACTAGCGGGGGGAGCAGATACGCAGTATTTT	CASSFSLLAGGADTQYF
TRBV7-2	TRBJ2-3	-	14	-	TGTGCCAGCACCTCATCCAATAGGGCTGGAACGCAGTATTTT	CASTSSNRAGTQYF
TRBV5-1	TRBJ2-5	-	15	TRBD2	TGCGCCAGCAGCAGCTCCGGGACTAGCTGGGAGACCCAGTACTTC	CASSSSGTSWETQYF
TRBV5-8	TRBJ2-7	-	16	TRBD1	TGTGCCAGCAGCCCGGGGACAGACTTCGAGAACTACGAGCAGTACTTC	CASSPGTDFENYEQYF
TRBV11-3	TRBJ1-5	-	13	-	TGTGCCAGCAGCTTAACGGTGAATCAGCCCCAGCATTTT	CASSLTVNQPQHF
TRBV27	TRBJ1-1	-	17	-	TGTGCCAGCAGTTTATACGGGCTCAGGGCCATGAACACTGAAGCTTTCTTT	CASSLYGLRAMNTEAFF
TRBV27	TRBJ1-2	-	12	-	TGTGCCAGCGGATCGGCCATCTATGGCTACACCTTC	CASGSAIYGYTF
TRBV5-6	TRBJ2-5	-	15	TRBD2	TGTGCCAGCAGCATCCGGACTAGCGGGGGGGAGACCCAGTACTTC	CASSIRTSGGETQYF
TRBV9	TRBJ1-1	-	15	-	TGTGCCAGCAGCGTAGATGGGGGCTGGAACACTGAAGCTTTCTTT	CASSVDGGWNTEAFF
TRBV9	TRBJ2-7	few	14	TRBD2	TGTGCCAGCAGCGGTACTAGCGGTACTCTCGAGCAGTACTTC	CASSGTSGTLEQYF
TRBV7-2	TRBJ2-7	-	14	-	TGTGCCAGCAGCCTCGGGACATCATCCTACGAGCAGTACTTC	CASSLGTSSYEQYF
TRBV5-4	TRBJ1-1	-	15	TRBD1	TGTGCCAGCAGCTTGGAACAGGGGGGGGACACTGAAGCTTTCTTT	CASSLEQGGDTEAFF
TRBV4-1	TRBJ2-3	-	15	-	TGCGCCAGTGGGGTGCATTACCGACCTTCAGATACGCAGTATTTT	CASGVHYRPSDTQYF
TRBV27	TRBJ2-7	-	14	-	TGTGCCAGCAGGAGCCGACAGGCTACCTACGAGCAGTACTTC	CASRSRQATYEQYF
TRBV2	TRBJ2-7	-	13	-	TGTGCCAGCAGCCAAAGACAGACTTACGAGCAGTACTTC	CASSQRQTYEQYF
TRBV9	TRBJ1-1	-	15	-	TGTGCCAGCAGCGTAGTTGACATCCAATCCACTGAAGCTTTCTTT	CASSVVDIQSTEAFF
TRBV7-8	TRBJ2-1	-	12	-	TGTGCCAGTACCAGAGTCTACAATGAGCAGTTCTTC	CASTRVYNEQFF
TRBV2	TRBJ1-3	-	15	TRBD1	TGTGCCAGCGCTAAATCAGGGGGCTCGGGAAACACCATATATTTT	CASAKSGGSGNTIYF
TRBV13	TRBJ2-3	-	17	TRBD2	TGTGCCAGCAGCTTAGTTATAGCGGGAGGATCTACAGATACGCAGTATTTT	CASSLVIAGGSTDTQYF
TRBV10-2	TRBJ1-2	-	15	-	TGCGCCAGCAGTGAAGTCCCCCTGGAATTCTATGGCTACACCTTC	CASSEVPLEFYGYTF
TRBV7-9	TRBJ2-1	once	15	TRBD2	TGTGCCAGCAGCTCCTCTCGACTAGCGTGGAATGAGCAGTTCTTC	CASSSSRLAWNEQFF
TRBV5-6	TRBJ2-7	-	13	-	TGTGCCAGCAGCGACCAACAGCCCTACGAGCAGTACTTC	CASSDQQPYEQYF
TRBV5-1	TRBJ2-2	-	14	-	TGCGCCAGCAGCTCCTCTACCTCCTACGGGGAGCTGTTTTTT	CASSSSTSYGELFF
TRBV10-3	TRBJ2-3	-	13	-	TGTGCCATCAGTGGGGTGGGCACAGATACGCAGTATTTT	CAISGVGTDTQYF
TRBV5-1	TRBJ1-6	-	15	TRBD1	TGCGCCAGCAGCTTGGACAGGGGGTACAATTCACCCCTCCACTTT	CASSLDRGYNSPLHF
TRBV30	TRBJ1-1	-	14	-	TGTGCCTGGAGTGTACAGGGTTGGCGAACTGAAGCTTTCTTT	CAWSVQGWRTEAFF
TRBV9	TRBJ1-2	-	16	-	TGTGCCAGCAGCGTAGATCCCCAGACCAGTAACTATGGCTACACCTTC	CASSVDPQTSNYGYTF
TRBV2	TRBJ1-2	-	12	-	TGTGCCAGCAGTGAAACCGGGGATGGCTACACCTTC	CASSETGDGYTF
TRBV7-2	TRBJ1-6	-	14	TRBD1	TGTGCCAGCAGCTCCGGGACAGGGTCTTCACCCCTCCACTTT	CASSSGTGSSPLHF
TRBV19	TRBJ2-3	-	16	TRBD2	TGTGCCAGTAGTACAGGACTAGCGGGCCGCACAGATACGCAGTATTTT	CASSTGLAGRTDTQYF
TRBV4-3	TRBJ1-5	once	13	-	TGCGCCAGCAGCCAAGATAGCAATCAGCCCCAGCATTTT	CASSQDSNQPQHF
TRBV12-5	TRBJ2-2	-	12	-	TGTGCTAGTGGGGTAGTAGTCGGGGAGCTGTTTTTT	CASGVVVGELFF
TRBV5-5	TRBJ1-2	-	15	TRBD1	TGTGCCAGCAGCACGAGAGGGACAGAGTTCTATGGCTACACCTTC	CASSTRGTEFYGYTF
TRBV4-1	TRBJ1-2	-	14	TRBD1	TGCGCCAGCAGCCCCCGGGACAGGGGGTCTGGCTACACCTTC	CASSPRDRGSGYTF
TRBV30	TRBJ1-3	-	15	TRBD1	TGTGCCAAAAGTGACAGGACAGGGACCGGAAACACCATATATTTT	CAKSDRTGTGNTIYF
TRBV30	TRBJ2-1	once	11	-	TGTGCCTGGAGAGACTACAATGAGCAGTTCTTC	CAWRDYNEQFF
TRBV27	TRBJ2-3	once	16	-	TGTGCCAGCAGTTTATCCTTCACCCGGGGAACAGATACGCAGTATTTT	CASSLSFTRGTDTQYF
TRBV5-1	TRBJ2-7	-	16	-	TGCGCCAGCAGCTTGGAGGTTGCCGTCTTCACCTACGAGCAGTACTTC	CASSLEVAVFTYEQYF
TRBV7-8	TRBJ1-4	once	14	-	TGTGCCAGCAGCTTGGGCTTAGGGAATGAAAAACTGTTTTTT	CASSLGLGNEKLFF
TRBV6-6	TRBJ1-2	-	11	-	TGTGCCAGCAGCGACATCTATGGCTACACCTTC	CASSDIYGYTF
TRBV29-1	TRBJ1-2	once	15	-	TGCAGCGTTGTGGTGGGGCAGGTCTCTAACTATGGCTACACCTTC	CSVVVGQVSNYGYTF
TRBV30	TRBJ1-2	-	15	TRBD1	TGTGCCTGGAGTATAGGACAGGGGGGTAACTATGGCTACACCTTC	CAWSIGQGGNYGYTF
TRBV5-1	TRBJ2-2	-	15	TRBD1	TGCGCCAGCAGCGTGGGGACAGGGGAAACCGGGGAGCTGTTTTTT	CASSVGTGETGELFF
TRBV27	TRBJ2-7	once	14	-	TGTGCCAGCAGTTTATCAGGGGGACCGGGCGAGCAGTACTTC	CASSLSGGPGEQYF
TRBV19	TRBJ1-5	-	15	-	TGTGCCAGTAGAGGGGGGGGAGGAATCGTACAGCCCCAGCATTTT	CASRGGGGIVQPQHF
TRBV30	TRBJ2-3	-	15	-	TGTGCCTGGAGTCGCGGGGGCCCTGTCACAGATACGCAGTATTTT	CAWSRGGPVTDTQYF
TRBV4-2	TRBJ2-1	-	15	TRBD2	TGTGCCAGCAGCCCGTTAGCGGGAGGGGCCGATGAGCAGTTCTTC	CASSPLAGGADEQFF
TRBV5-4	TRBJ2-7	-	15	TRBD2	TGTGCCAGCAGCCTCGGACTAGCGGGAGGTGGCGAGCAGTACTTC	CASSLGLAGGGEQYF
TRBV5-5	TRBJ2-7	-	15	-	TGTGCCAGCAGCCGGGCCCCCGGGGACACCTACGAGCAGTACTTC	CASSRAPGDTYEQYF
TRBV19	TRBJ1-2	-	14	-	TGTGCCAGTAGTATAGATCAACGGGCCCGGGGCTACACCTTC	CASSIDQRARGYTF
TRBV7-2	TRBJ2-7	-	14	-	TGTGCCAGCAGCTTAATTGGGGGAGCGGACGAGCAGTACTTC	CASSLIGGADEQYF
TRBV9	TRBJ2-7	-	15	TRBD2	TGTGCCAGCAGCGCCCTAGGAGCGGGAGTAGCCGAGCAGTACTTC	CASSALGAGVAEQYF
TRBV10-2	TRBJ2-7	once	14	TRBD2	TGCGCCAGCAGGAGGACTAGCGGGTCCTACGAGCAGTACTTC	CASRRTSGSYEQYF